This is a list of T cell receptor beta chains from one sample in a study of T cells after yellow fever vaccination. TCRdb used MiXCR to reprocess the 5' RACE reads, holding one entry per CDR3 protein. The sample contains some 600,000 distinct CDR3 sequences, 9% to 15% of which appear only once. The sample in question was PBMCs, obtained on the day of the yellow fever booster vaccination. These receptors originate from a young man who received the YFV17D yellow fever vaccine. The CDR3 runs from the conserved cysteine through the conserved F or W. A D gene is named only where the DNA matches it firmly. Size is stated for part of the rows, as once, few or many counts, or as a class when the clone is expanded.

j_gene	v_gene	d_gene	abundance	CDR3nt	CDR3aa
TRBJ2-1	TRBV18	.	.	TGTGCCAGCTCACCTAGAGCAGCGATGGACAATGAGCAGTTCTTC	CASSPRAAMDNEQFF
TRBJ2-2	TRBV12-3/TRBV12-4	TRBD1	many	TGTGCCAGCAGTCAATCCCTAACGACAGGGGAGGAGCTGTTTTTT	CASSQSLTTGEELFF
TRBJ1-2	TRBV20-1	.	few	TGCAGTGCTACGTCCCGACCCATTAACTATGGCTACACCTTC	CSATSRPINYGYTF
TRBJ2-7	TRBV12-3/TRBV12-4	.	many	TGTGCCAGCAGTTACGAATACGAGCAGTACTTC	CASSYEYEQYF
TRBJ2-7	TRBV6-2/TRBV6-3	.	.	TGTGCCAGCAGCCACGACGTCCTCGCCGCCTACGAGCAGTACTTC	CASSHDVLAAYEQYF
TRBJ2-1	TRBV18	.	few	TGTGCCAGCTCAACAAAGACTAGATCCGCTAATGAGCAGTTCTTC	CASSTKTRSANEQFF
TRBJ2-7	TRBV5-1	.	few	TGCGCCAGCAGCTACGGACAGAGGGCCGGGGAGCAGTACTTC	CASSYGQRAGEQYF
TRBJ2-1	TRBV6-5	.	few	TGTGCCAGCAGTTTTATGGCGGGCCCCTACAATGAGCAGTTCTTC	CASSFMAGPYNEQFF
TRBJ1-2	TRBV7-2	.	.	TGTGCCAGCAGCGCCGACGTAACTGTCTATGGCTACACCTTC	CASSADVTVYGYTF
TRBJ1-2	TRBV12-3/TRBV12-4	.	few	TGTGCCAGTACATCCGGGGTTCTATACGGCTACACCTTC	CASTSGVLYGYTF
TRBJ1-1	TRBV5-1	.	.	TGCGCCAGCAGCTTGGAGCTGTCAGTGTCTGAAGCTTTCTTT	CASSLELSVSEAFF
TRBJ2-5	TRBV24-1	.	few	TGTGCCACCAGTGATTCCGGACTCGCGGGGTACCAAGAGACCCAGTACTTC	CATSDSGLAGYQETQYF
TRBJ2-7	TRBV27	TRBD1	.	TGTGCCAGCAGACCCCGGGACAGGCCCTACGAGCAGTACTTC	CASRPRDRPYEQYF
TRBJ1-3	TRBV5-1	.	.	TGCGCCAGCAGCTTTGGACAGACTGGAAACACCATATATTTT	CASSFGQTGNTIYF
TRBJ2-6	TRBV25-1	TRBD1	few	TGTGCCAGCAGTGGGGGACAGGGGGAAGGGGCCAACGTCCTGACTTTC	CASSGGQGEGANVLTF
TRBJ2-7	TRBV29-1	.	.	TGCAGCCCGGGGGAGGCTGGCTTC	CSPGEAGF
TRBJ2-2	TRBV12-3/TRBV12-4	TRBD2	.	TGTGCCAGCAGTGGAGAGGGACTAGCGGGAGTTTGGGACACCGGGGAGCTGTTTTTT	CASSGEGLAGVWDTGELFF
TRBJ1-1	TRBV9	.	few	TGTGCCAGCAGCGTATCAGGTGGAACTGAAGCTTTCTTT	CASSVSGGTEAFF
TRBJ2-5	TRBV20-1	TRBD2	.	TGCAGTGCTCATGGACAAAACCGAGTGACTAGCAGACGACTAGAGACCCAGTACTTC	CSAHGQNRVTSRRLETQYF
TRBJ2-1	TRBV10-3	.	.	TGTGCCATCAGTGAGGGTAGCTCCTACAATGAGCAGTTCTTC	CAISEGSSYNEQFF
TRBJ2-5	TRBV10-3	.	.	TGTGCCATCAGATACGACAAACTTCAAGAGACCCAGTACTTC	CAIRYDKLQETQYF
TRBJ2-1	TRBV2	TRBD2	many	TGTGCCAGCAGGCCTAGCGGGATTAATGAGCAGTTCTTC	CASRPSGINEQFF
TRBJ2-7	TRBV20-1	TRBD1	few	TGCAGTGCCCCACAGGGGGGCGAGCAGTACTTC	CSAPQGGEQYF
TRBJ2-3	TRBV9	TRBD2	few	TGTGCCAGCAGCGCAGGGTTTCTAGCGGGAAACACAGATACGCAGTATTTT	CASSAGFLAGNTDTQYF
TRBJ2-1	TRBV7-3	.	.	TGTGCCAGCAGCTTAATCTCGAGGGATGAGCAGTTCTTC	CASSLISRDEQFF
TRBJ2-1	TRBV20-1	TRBD2	.	TGCAGTGCTAGTCTGACGGGAGGGCCTAGCAATGAGCAGTTCTTC	CSASLTGGPSNEQFF
TRBJ2-3	TRBV29-1	TRBD2	.	TGCAGCGTTGGGGGCGGGAGGCGTGACGCAGATACGCAGTATTTT	CSVGGGRRDADTQYF
TRBJ2-7	TRBV29-1	TRBD1	few	TGCAGCGTTGCCACAGGGGTGGGCGAGCAGTACTTC	CSVATGVGEQYF
TRBJ1-5	TRBV7-8	.	many	TGTGCCAGCAGACTAGGATCAGCAAATCAGCCCCAGCATTTT	CASRLGSANQPQHF
TRBJ2-4	TRBV23-1	TRBD2	few	TGCGCCAGTCGGGGGACTAGCTGTGGGGACTCCAAAAACATTCAGTACTTC	CASRGTSCGDSKNIQYF
TRBJ1-1	TRBV12-3/TRBV12-4	.	many	TGTGCCAGCACCTTTCCTCTTGGTGAAGCTTTCTTT	CASTFPLGEAFF
TRBJ2-1	TRBV20-1	.	.	TGCAGTGCTAGAAAGGCGAGCGGAGTCTACAATGAGCAGTTCTTC	CSARKASGVYNEQFF
TRBJ2-3	TRBV10-3	.	.	TGTGCCATCAGTGAGTCCGATACGCAGTATTTT	CAISESDTQYF
TRBJ2-1	TRBV7-2	TRBD2	.	TGTGCCAGCAGCTTGACGACTAGCTACAATTCCAACAATGAGCAGTTCTTC	CASSLTTSYNSNNEQFF
TRBJ2-5	TRBV14	.	few	TGTGCCAGCAGCCAAGGACGACCAGAGACCCAGTACTTC	CASSQGRPETQYF
TRBJ2-2	TRBV29-1	.	.	TGCAGCGTTGGGGGTACCCACGGGGAGCTGTTTTTT	CSVGGTHGELFF
TRBJ2-5	TRBV20-1	.	few	TGCAGTGCCAACCGAGAGACCCAGTACTTC	CSANRETQYF
TRBJ2-1	TRBV10-1	TRBD2	few	TGCGCCAGCCTATACCTAGCGGGGAATCTCAATGAGCAGTTCTTC	CASLYLAGNLNEQFF
TRBJ1-3	TRBV7-2	.	many	TGTGCCAGCAGCCCCACGGCGGGGGCCGGTGGAAACACCATATATTTT	CASSPTAGAGGNTIYF
TRBJ2-1	TRBV20-1	TRBD2	.	TGCAGTGCCACTCAGGGACTAGCGGGAACTGAGCAGTTCTTC	CSATQGLAGTEQFF
TRBJ2-3	TRBV12-3/TRBV12-4	.	.	TGTGCCAGCAGCCGAATAGATACGCAGTATTTT	CASSRIDTQYF
TRBJ2-2	TRBV6-1	.	.	TGTGCCAGCATCCGGTGGACGAACACCGGGGAGCTGTTTTTT	CASIRWTNTGELFF